This T cell receptor beta chain derives from a study of beta chain features in type 1 diabetes (dated by TCRdb to 2016 to 2018). At the level of the whole study: No differences in mean age, gender distribution, total cell number or subset yield were found between patients and healthy donors. Regulatory and stem cell-like memory subsets were obtained from only 8 patients and roughly 8 healthy donors, while naive and central memory subsets were obtained from all 30 or so donors. The study compared TCRB repertoires of sorted circulating CD4+ T cell subsets between recently diagnosed type 1 diabetes patients and matched healthy donors. A total of 85 million to 140 million sorted cells were examined across all samples, and the number of cells per subset was strongly correlated with RNA yield.

From each donor, a single peripheral blood sample of approximately 110 mL on average was drawn into heparinised tubes. Naive, central memory, regulatory and stem cell-like memory CD4+ T cells were sorted on a BD FACSAria II using a panel including CD45RO, CCR7, CD25, CD127, CD95 and CD27. Purity was above 95% for every sorted population. Right away, PBMCs were isolated by Lymphoprep density gradient centrifugation and were stained directly, with no culture step. Samples were stained and sorted in pairs, with one healthy donor and one patient per experiment, so that batch effects were minimized. From cysteine to phenylalanine, the CDR3 is 12 amino acids long. Only the CDR3 DNA is retained, 36 bases long and in frame from the first base. The CDR1 and CDR2 encoded by the germline V gene (reference sequence) are SEHNR and FQNEAQ. V loses 1 base of germline sequence and J loses 9 bases, and the interval between the two ends is 7 bases.

All of the isolated RNA was reverse transcribed with the High Capacity cDNA Reverse Transcription Kit, so expressed TCRB transcripts were sequenced. Deep immunoSEQ sequencing was applied to naive, central memory and regulatory T cell samples, giving an average of roughly 3.6 million total reads per sample. Sorted cells were lysed in RLT buffer and RNA was extracted with DNase-treated RNeasy Micro or Mini kits, depending on cell number. To prevent cross-contamination, every cell subset was processed on its own, while patient and healthy donor samples were processed together. The immunoSEQ multiplex PCR was used to amplify TCRB sequences from cDNA, yielding 87-bp fragments that span the CDR3 region. Amplicons were sequenced on the Illumina HiSeq platform. Per the source publication's procedure: Synthetic template baselines were used to correct PCR bias computationally, reads within Hamming distance 2 were collapsed together, and singletons that could not be merged were discarded. Reads were aligned to IMGT to assign V, D and J genes, CDR3 length, and insertions or deletions at six rearrangement sites. Within each subset, clonotype counts were normalized to the number of sorted cells before true diversity and Gini coefficients were calculated with the tcR R package. The overlap coefficient, calculated on TCRB nucleotide sequences, was used to quantify repertoire sharing. TCRdb took this table from immuneACCESS and kept in-frame rearrangements with V and J called. Such tables lack part of the clones; where checked against another copy, unresolved V genes explain under half of the gap, and the rest is unexplained. From that table come the V and J calls and clone size; the DNA was used to work out D and trimming. This sample holds 150,000 to 200,000 clones; approximately 10% were observed only once. The top ten clones comprise around 0.7% of the sample.

This clone was detected a few times. The clone's antigen remains unknown. There are no base qualities to consult, and no much larger clone falls within one base. The study at large found these results: In all four CD4+ subsets, TCRB CDR3 length was moderately but significantly shorter in type 1 diabetes patients. Shorter templates might be favored by PCR, yet because patient and control samples were amplified and corrected together, any such skew would affect both groups equally. Because the HLA sub-analyses included only small numbers of individuals, any influence of HLA type on TCRB rearrangement was left unresolved. Because cDNA was sequenced instead of genomic DNA, activated cells with high expression could be over-represented, although the groups did not differ in activation or CD3 levels. Patients with type 1 diabetes made fewer insertions and deleted more nucleotides at VDJ recombination sites, implying thymic rearrangement abnormalities. Naive, central memory and regulatory TCRB repertoires appeared more similar among patients than among healthy donors.

The V gene is TRBV7-9 and the J gene is TRBJ2-1, with the identity of the D gene unclear. Sequenced input: central memory CD4+ T cells from blood. This TCR was sampled from a woman aged 25 to 39 with type 1 diabetes. CDR3 region: CASSLVLPEQFF. The bases are TGTGCCAGCAGCTTAGTACTGCCTGAGCAGTTCTTC.